The source of this T cell receptor (beta chain) is a study of shared clonotypes between healthy human individuals. Every immunoSEQ plate was one replicate of a subset's evenly spread DNA. TCRdb's copy holds only in-frame clones and misses some; the assay was immunoSEQ multiplex PCR. The table has under 1,900,000 clones, about 98.5% seen once. The V gene's germline CDR1 is SEHNR and CDR2 FQNEAQ (reference sequence). This CDR3 region has 16 residues. The V and J ends lost 5 bases and 6 bases respectively, with 20 bases between them. Donors were Caucasian adults residing in Nashville, Tennessee, USA. Source material: naive CD4+ T cells sorted from blood. Subset in this sample: CD45RA+ positively selected. The V and J genes are TRBV7-9 and TRBJ2-1; TRBD1 might be the D (6 bases). This sequence was found in a man in his thirties or forties in good health. The CDR3 region is CASSTPGQDILNEQFF. The DNA for the CDR3 is TGTGCCAGCAGCACGCCGGGACAAGATATACTCAATGAGCAGTTCTTC.